The 20 T cell receptor beta chains listed next were all sequenced from one sample in a study of Ad26.COV2.S vaccination and SARS-CoV-2 variants. Sequencing was performed with immunoSEQ multiplex PCR; in TCRdb, only in-frame clones are kept and a portion is missing. The sample records about 350,000 clones, about 88% being singletons. Treatment: around 19 received Ad26.COV2.S at low or high dose, single or two shots; 5 received placebo; per-sample allocation not given. Sampling happened 63 days after the first vaccine or placebo injection. The source was peripheral blood, collected in a trial of Ad26.COV2.S vaccine versus placebo. The origin of the receptors is a person between 18 and 60 years old who received the Ad26.COV2.S COVID-19 vaccine or a placebo.

This clone was found once. The chain carries TRBV14 and TRBJ2-3; no definite D call. The CDR3 runs 12 residues. The V and J ends lost 1 base and 5 bases respectively, with 4 bases between them. Germline CDR1 SGHDN, CDR2 FVKESK. As DNA, the CDR3 is TGTGCCAGCAGCCAAGGCGGAGATACGCAGTATTTT. Amino acid sequence: CASSQGGDTQYF.

This clone was observed a handful of times. The chain uses TRBV28 and TRBJ2-7; a weak D match, TRBD1 (6 bases). Germline V gives CDR1 MDHEN, CDR2 SYDVKM. Trimming removed 6 bases from V and 3 bases from J, with 12 bases in between. CDR3 length: 13 residues. The CDR3 is CASRIQGDYEQYF. In nucleotides, the CDR3 is TGTGCCAGCAGGATACAGGGAGACTACGAGCAGTACTTC.

The chain combines TRBV12-3 or TRBV12-4 with TRBJ2-5, with D possibly matching TRBD1 (7 bases). This CDR3 has 12 amino acids. With 3 bases removed from V and 13 bases from J, the gap between germline ends came to 15 bases. CDR3: CASSFEQGRRYF. The CDR3 DNA reads TGTGCCAGCAGTTTTGAACAGGGGAGGCGGTACTTC.

The chain joins TRBV10-1 to TRBJ2-1; no clear D. The V end was cut by 4 bases, the J end by 11 bases, with 9 bases between. This CDR3 contains 11 residues. Germline-derived CDR1 and CDR2 are WNHNN and SYGVQD (reference sequence). CDR3 protein: CASSVGSQQFF. CDR3 nucleotides: TGCGCCAGCAGTGTGGGCTCCCAGCAGTTCTTC.

This clone was observed a single time. The rearrangement joins TRBV19 to TRBJ1-1; D unresolved. CDR3 length: 17 residues. CDR1 is LNHDA, CDR2 SQIVND, per germline (reference sequence). V was trimmed by 7 bases and J by 1 base, leaving 22 bases between them. CDR3 coding DNA: TGTGCCAGTAACCACTTCCAAGGATTGGCAGGGAACACTGAAGCTTTCTTT. Its protein is CASNHFQGLAGNTEAFF.

The CDR3 DNA reads as TGTGCCAGCAGCTTGGTCAGGGGGCTTACTGAAGCTTTCTTT. Encoded protein: CASSLVRGLTEAFF. V and J are TRBV13 and TRBJ1-1, with 8 positions matching TRBD1. Germline CDR1 and CDR2: PRHDT and FYEKMQ (reference sequence). V shed 3 bases, J shed 5 bases, and the junction held 5 bases outside the gene matches. The CDR3 runs to 14 residues.

The J gene is TRBJ2-5, the V gene TRBV5-1; possibly TRBD1 or TRBD2 for D (5 bases each). Trimming took 3 bases from V and 2 from J, leaving 11 bases between them. This CDR3 has 14 residues. Germline-derived CDR1 and CDR2 are SGHRS and YFSETQ. CDR3 in DNA: TGCGCCAGCAGCTGGAGAGGGGAACAAGAGACCCAGTACTTC. It is translated as CASSWRGEQETQYF.

Turning to this clone: This CDR3 is also generated by other DNA sequences in the sample. The rearrangement joins TRBV30 to TRBJ1-5; 7 bases line up with TRBD1. CDR3 length: 15 residues. V was clipped by 0 bases and J by 4 bases; unmatched bases: 6. Germline-derived CDR1 and CDR2 are GTSNPN and SVGIG (reference sequence). The CDR3 nucleotides read TGTGCCTGGAGTGTACGTGGCAGGGGGAATCAGCCCCAGCATTTT. Protein: CAWSVRGRGNQPQHF.

CDR3 sequence: CAWSVGPSGYGYTF. The CDR3 DNA reads TGTGCCTGGAGTGTAGGGCCTTCTGGCTATGGCTACACCTTC. The chain links TRBV30 to TRBJ1-2; D remains unclear. V gave up 0 bases and J gave up 4 bases, with 12 bases separating them. The V gene's germline CDR1 is GTSNPN and CDR2 SVGIG (reference sequence). The CDR3 spans 14 residues.

This chain's CDR3 is CASSPTSGRSGEQYF. CDR3 nucleotides: TGCGCCAGCAGCCCGACTAGCGGGAGATCTGGGGAGCAGTACTTC. The gene calls are TRBV4-3 and TRBJ2-7; the match to TRBD2 covers 12 bases. Germline V lookup: CDR1 LGHNA, CDR2 YSLEER. The length of the CDR3 is 15 residues. J was trimmed by 7 bases and V by 4 bases; bases with no gene match: 8.

The chain links TRBV6-5 to TRBJ2-6; D is unresolved. The CDR3 loop spans 12 amino acids. From germline, CDR1 is MNHEY and CDR2 SVGAGI. V lost 5 bases and J 2 bases, leaving 1 base between the germline ends. CDR3 sequence (DNA): TGTGCCAGCAGTACTGGGGCCAACGTCCTGACTTTC. Amino acid sequence: CASSTGANVLTF.

This clone was seen only a few times. The rearrangement uses TRBV7-9 and TRBJ1-4; D gene unclear. The CDR3 consists of 14 residues. V dropped 2 bases and J dropped 8 bases, with 12 bases sitting between them. Looked up from germline, CDR1 is SEHNR and CDR2 is FQNEAQ (reference sequence). The CDR3 DNA sequence: TGTGCCAGCAGCTTAATCGCCGCCGGAGAAAAACTGTTTTTT. Amino acids: CASSLIAAGEKLFF.

The chain couples TRBV19 to TRBJ1-1, with D perhaps TRBD1 (5 bases). The CDR3 runs to 14 residues. V lost 6 bases and J lost 0, with 11 bases in between. The germline V gene encodes CDR1 LNHDA and CDR2 SQIVND (reference sequence). DNA of the CDR3: TGTGCCAGTAGCCCCACGGGGCTGAACACTGAAGCTTTCTTT. It specifies CASSPTGLNTEAFF.

The V gene is TRBV9, the J gene TRBJ2-5; 10 nucleotides align to TRBD1. Germline loops: CDR1 SGDLS, CDR2 YYNGEE. This CDR3 region has 16 residues. Germline trimming cut 4 bases from V and 3 bases from J; bases unmatched to any gene: 9. The CDR3 here is CASSYRQGASEETQYF. The CDR3 DNA sequence: TGTGCCAGCAGCTATAGACAGGGGGCTTCGGAAGAGACCCAGTACTTC. Filled out from reference TRBV9 and TRBJ2-5, the complete variable domain reads DSGVTQTPKHLITATGQRVTLRCSPRSGDLSVYWYQQSLDQGLQFLIQYYNGEERAKGNILERFSAQQFPDLHSELNLSSLELGDSALYFCASSYRQGASEETQYFGPGTRLLVL.

This clone occurred many times. The V call is TRBV2, the J call TRBJ2-7, with D possibly matching TRBD2 (5 bases). The V gene lost 2 bases and the J gene lost 6 bases, with 14 bases spanning the gap. Per germline, CDR1 SNHLY and CDR2 FYNNEI. This CDR3 is 14 amino acids long. CDR3 protein: CASSEWYSAGEQYF. The CDR3, as DNA: TGTGCCAGCAGTGAATGGTATTCGGCGGGCGAGCAGTACTTC.

This rearrangement joins TRBV9 to TRBJ2-4; 9 bases agree with TRBD1. The ends lost 4 bases at V and 2 bases at J; junction bases unmatched: 4. Germline CDR1 SGDLS, CDR2 YYNGEE. CDR3 size: 15 residues. For the CDR3, the DNA is TGTGCCAGCAGCACCAACAGGGGGCCCAAAAACATTCAGTACTTC. It is translated as CASSTNRGPKNIQYF.

The V call is TRBV7-2, the J call TRBJ1-2; 9 positions match TRBD1. Germline CDR1 and CDR2: SGHTA and FQGNSA. V lost 5 bases, J lost 2 bases, and 6 bases stayed unmatched. This CDR3 contains 15 residues. CDR3 amino acids: CASSQTGTGNYGYTF. CDR3 DNA sequence: TGTGCCAGCAGCCAGACCGGGACAGGGAACTATGGCTACACCTTC. The entire variable domain, with the rest obtained from reference TRBV7-2 and TRBJ1-2, is as follows: GAGVSQSPSNKVTEKGKDVELRCDPISGHTALYWYRQSLGQGLEFLIYFQGNSAPDKSGLPSDRFSAERTGGSVSTLTIQRTQQEDSAVYLCASSQTGTGNYGYTFGSGTRLTVV.

V usage is TRBV3-1 (or the pseudogene TRBV3-2) and J usage is TRBJ2-2; 10 bases are shared with TRBD2. CDR1 LGHDT and CDR2 YNNKEL come from the germline V gene (reference sequence). The CDR3 contains 15 residues. V lost 6 bases, J lost 6 bases, and 7 bases stayed unmatched. The CDR3 region has the DNA TGTGCCAGCAGTGTAATAGCGGGAGGTCCCGGGGAGCTGTTTTTT. This encodes CASSVIAGGPGELFF.

The rearrangement links TRBV5-1 to TRBJ2-2; TRBD2 agrees at 11 bases. CDR1 and CDR2 (germline): SGHRS, YFSETQ. V shed 4 bases, J shed 0 bases, and the junction held 14 bases outside the gene matches. This CDR3 contains 20 residues. The DNA of the CDR3 is TGCGCCAGCAGCCCCGGGCTGGGACTAGCGGAGAGAGCGAACACCGGGGAGCTGTTTTTT. This translates into CASSPGLGLAERANTGELFF. Using reference TRBV5-1 and TRBJ2-2 for the parts outside the CDR3, the full variable domain is KAGVTQTPRYLIKTRGQQVTLSCSPISGHRSVSWYQQTPGQGLQFLFEYFSETQRNKGNFPGRFSGRQFSNSRSEMNVSTLELGDSALYLCASSPGLGLAERANTGELFFGEGSRLTVL.

Regarding this clone: This CDR3 is missing its conserved last phenylalanine or tryptophan, likely due to a read error. Because the CDR3's place on the DNA is in doubt, the DNA is left out and the CDR3 is given as listed by TCRdb. CDR3 sequence: CASFGSLL. The gene calls are TRBV19 and TRBJ2-7; TRBD2 was called by the table and not checked on the DNA. Germline V CDR1 and CDR2: LNHDA, SQIVND (reference sequence). The CDR3 extends over 8 residues, inclusive of both ends.